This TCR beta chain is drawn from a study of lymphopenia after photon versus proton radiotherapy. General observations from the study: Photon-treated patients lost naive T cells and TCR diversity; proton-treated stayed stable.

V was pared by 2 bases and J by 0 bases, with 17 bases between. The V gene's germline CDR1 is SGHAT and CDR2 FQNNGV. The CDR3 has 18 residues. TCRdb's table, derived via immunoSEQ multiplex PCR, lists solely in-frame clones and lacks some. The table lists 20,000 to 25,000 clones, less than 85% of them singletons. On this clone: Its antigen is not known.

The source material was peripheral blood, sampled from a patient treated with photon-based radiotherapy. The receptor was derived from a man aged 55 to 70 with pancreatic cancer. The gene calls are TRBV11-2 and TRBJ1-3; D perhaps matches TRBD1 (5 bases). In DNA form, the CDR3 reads TGTGCCAGCAGCTTATCCCTTCCGGGACGTAGCTCTGGAAACACCATATATTTT. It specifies CASSLSLPGRSSGNTIYF.